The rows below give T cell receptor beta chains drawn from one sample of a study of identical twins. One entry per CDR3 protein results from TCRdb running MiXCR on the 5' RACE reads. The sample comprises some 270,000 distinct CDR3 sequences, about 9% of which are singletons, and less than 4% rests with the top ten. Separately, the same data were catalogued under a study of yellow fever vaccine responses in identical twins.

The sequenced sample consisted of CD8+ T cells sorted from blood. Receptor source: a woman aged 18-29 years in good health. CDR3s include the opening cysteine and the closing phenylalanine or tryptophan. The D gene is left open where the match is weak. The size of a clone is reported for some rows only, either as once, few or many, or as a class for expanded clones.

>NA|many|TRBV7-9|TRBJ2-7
TGTGCCAGCAGCCGGCAGCAGGGGCACGAGCAGTACTTC
CASSRQQGHEQYF
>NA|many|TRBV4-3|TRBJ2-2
TGCGCCAGCAGCCAAGACCGGACCCAGCTCGGGGAGCTGTTTTTT
CASSQDRTQLGELFF
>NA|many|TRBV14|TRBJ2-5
TGTGCCAGCAGCCAAAGAGAGACCCAGTACTTC
CASSQRETQYF
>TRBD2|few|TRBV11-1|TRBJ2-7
TGTGCCAGCAGCGCCGCCTTCTCGGGACTAGTGGCCTACGAGCAGTACTTC
CASSAAFSGLVAYEQYF
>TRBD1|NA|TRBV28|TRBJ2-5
TGTGCCAGCAGTTTATCAACCGGGACAGGGACTAAAGAGACCCAGTACTTC
CASSLSTGTGTKETQYF
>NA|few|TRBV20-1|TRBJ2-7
TGCAGTGCTCCACTAGCTGATTCCTACGAGCAGTACTTC
CSAPLADSYEQYF
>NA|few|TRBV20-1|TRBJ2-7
TGCAGTGCTAGAGCGGTGCAGGCCCTTTACGAGCAGTACTTC
CSARAVQALYEQYF
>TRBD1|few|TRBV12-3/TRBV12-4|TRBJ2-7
TGTGCCAGCAGTTCCCTACTGGACAGGGCTGACGAGCAGTACTTC
CASSSLLDRADEQYF
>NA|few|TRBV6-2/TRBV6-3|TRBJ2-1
TGTGCCAGCAGTTACGGGGCTGTAAGTGAGCAGTTCTTC
CASSYGAVSEQFF
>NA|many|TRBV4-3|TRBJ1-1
TGCGCCAGCAGCCAAGATAGGAGGGGTGGGACTGAAGCTTTCTTT
CASSQDRRGGTEAFF
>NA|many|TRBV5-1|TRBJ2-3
TGCGCCAGCAGCTGGCAGGGAGCGCAGTCAGATACGCAGTATTTT
CASSWQGAQSDTQYF
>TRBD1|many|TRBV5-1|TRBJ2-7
TGCGCCAGCAGTTTGGACAGGAGGTACGAGCAGTACTTC
CASSLDRRYEQYF
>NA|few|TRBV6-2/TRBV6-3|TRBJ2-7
TGTGCCAGCATGGACTTGGGGGACAACTCCTACGAGCAGTACTTC
CASMDLGDNSYEQYF
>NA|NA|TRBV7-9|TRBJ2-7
TGTGCCAGCAGCTTAGCAGTAGCGGAGTACTACGAGCAGTACTTC
CASSLAVAEYYEQYF
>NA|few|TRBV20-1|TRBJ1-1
TGCAGTGCTAGAGATCAGGCCACTGAAGCTTTCTTT
CSARDQATEAFF
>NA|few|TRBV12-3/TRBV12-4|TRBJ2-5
TGTGCCAGCAGTTTTCAAGCAGGGGAAGAGACCCAGTACTTC
CASSFQAGEETQYF
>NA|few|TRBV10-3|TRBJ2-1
TGTGCCATCAGTGATCGGGTGGGATCAGCGGTCGATGAGCAGTTCTTC
CAISDRVGSAVDEQFF
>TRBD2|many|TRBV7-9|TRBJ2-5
TGTGCCAGCAGCCCCCGACTAGCGGGAGAGGAGACCCAGTACTTC
CASSPRLAGEETQYF
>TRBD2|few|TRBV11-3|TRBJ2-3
TGTGCCAGCAGCGCCCGACTAGCGAAAGGAGGCACAGATACGCAGTATTTT
CASSARLAKGGTDTQYF
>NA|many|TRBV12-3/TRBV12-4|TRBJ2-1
TGTGCCAGCAGTGGGGTGGAGGGGGCCTACAATGAGCAGTTCTTC
CASSGVEGAYNEQFF
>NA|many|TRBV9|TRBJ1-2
TGTGCCAGCAGCGTAGCGGCAGCAACCCTTCACTATGGCTACACCTTC
CASSVAAATLHYGYTF
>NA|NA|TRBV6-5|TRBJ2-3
TGTGCCAGCGGGTTGGATACGCAGTATTTT
CASGLDTQYF
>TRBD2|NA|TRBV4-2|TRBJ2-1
TGTGCCAGCAGACAAGCACTCTCCCGGGGACTAAACGGCAGTGAGCAGTTCTTC
CASRQALSRGLNGSEQFF
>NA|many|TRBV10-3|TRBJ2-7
TGTGCCATCAGTGGTGGACAGCTCACCTACGAGCAGTACTTC
CAISGGQLTYEQYF
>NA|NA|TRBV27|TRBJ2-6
TGTGCCAGCAGTTTAGTCTCAGGGAACGGGGCCAACGTCCTGACTTTC
CASSLVSGNGANVLTF
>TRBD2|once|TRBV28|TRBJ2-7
TGTGCCAGCCTGAGGGGACTAGCGGGGGACGAGCAGTACTTC
CASLRGLAGDEQYF
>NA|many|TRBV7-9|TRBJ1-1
TGTGCCAGCAGCTTATCCGGGGGGGGCACTGAAGCTTTCTTT
CASSLSGGGTEAFF
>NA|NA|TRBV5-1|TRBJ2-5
TGCGCCAGCAGCTGGACTGGAACGTTAGAGACCCAGTACTTC
CASSWTGTLETQYF
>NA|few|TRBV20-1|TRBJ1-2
TGCAGTGCTAGAGAGGACAGTTCACCTCGGGGCTACACCTTC
CSAREDSSPRGYTF
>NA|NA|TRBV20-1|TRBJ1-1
TGCAGTGCTAGGGGGCGGGGGCCCGCTGAAGCTTTCTTT
CSARGRGPAEAFF
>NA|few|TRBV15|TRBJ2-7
TGTGCCACCAGCAGAGATTCGGAGGACGAGCAGTACTTC
CATSRDSEDEQYF
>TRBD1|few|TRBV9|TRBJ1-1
TGTGCCAGCAGCGTCGACAGGGTCACTGAAGCTTTCTTT
CASSVDRVTEAFF
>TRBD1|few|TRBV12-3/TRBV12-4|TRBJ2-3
TGTGCCAGCATGGACAGGGTGGGCACAGATACGCAGTATTTT
CASMDRVGTDTQYF
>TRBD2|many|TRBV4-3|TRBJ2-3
TGCGCCAGCAGCCAAGAGGGGGGGAACCCCACAGATACGCAGTATTTT
CASSQEGGNPTDTQYF
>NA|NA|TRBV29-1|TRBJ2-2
TGCAGCGTCGTCGAGGCAACCGAGCTGTTTTTT
CSVVEATELFF
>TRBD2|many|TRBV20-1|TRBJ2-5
TGCAGTGCTAGCTCCCCCATAGCGGGAGGGTCAGAGACCCAGTACTTC
CSASSPIAGGSETQYF
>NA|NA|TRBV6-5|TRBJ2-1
TGTGCCAGCAGTTCCCGCAGGACACCAACCTACAATGAGCAGTTCTTC
CASSSRRTPTYNEQFF